The 26 T cell receptor beta chains listed next were all sequenced from one sample in a study of early T cells in non-severe SARS-CoV-2 infection. A single record per CDR3 protein comes from TCRdb applying MiXCR to the 5' RACE reads. This table holds 25,000 to 30,000 distinct CDR3 sequences, roughly 5.6% found once. The sequencing input was whole blood. These TCRs come from an adult who was a healthcare worker with PCR-confirmed SARS-CoV-2 infection or an uninfected control (not recorded which).

This clonotype is labeled medium-sized. The chain carries TRBV7-8 and TRBJ2-7; 7 bases fit TRBD1. CDR1 and CDR2 (germline): SGHVS, FQNEAQ. The CDR3 spans 14 residues. The ends lost 4 bases at V and 2 bases at J; junction bases unmatched: 5. The CDR3 region has the DNA TGTGCCAGCAGCTACACAGGGGAGACCTACGAGCAGTACTTC. As protein: CASSYTGETYEQYF.

This clonotype has ten or more counts. J is TRBJ2-5 and V is TRBV7-2; perhaps TRBD1 as D (6 bases). Between the trimmed V and J ends, which lost 5 bases and 8 bases, there was a span of 12 bases. CDR1 and CDR2 (germline): SGHTA, FQGNSA. The CDR3 has 12 residues. CDR3 residues: CASSRTGNTQYF. The CDR3 bases are TGTGCCAGCAGCCGTACAGGGAATACCCAGTACTTC.

Of note for this clonotype: A much larger clone differs from this one at a single base, so this may be a read error. This chain connects TRBV5-5 to TRBJ2-3, with D perhaps TRBD1 (5 bases). Germline assignment: CDR1 SGHKS and CDR2 YYEKEE (reference sequence). This CDR3 comprises 14 residues. CDR3 protein: CATSPTHRTDTQYF. CDR3 DNA sequence: TGTGCCACCAGCCCAACTCACAGGACAGATACGCAGTATTTT.

This clonotype is labeled medium-sized (0.01 to 0.1%). V is TRBV6-2 or TRBV6-3 and J is TRBJ2-5, with 8 bases identical to TRBD1. Germline V gives CDR1 MNHEY, CDR2 SVGEGT. This CDR3 spans 14 amino acids. With 2 bases clipped from V and 3 bases from J, the junction kept 2 bases outside the gene matches. The CDR3 nucleotides read TGTGCCAGCAGTTACCCGGACAGGGAAGAGACCCAGTACTTC. This translates into CASSYPDREETQYF.

The CDR3 loop reads CASIALGVDETQYF. As DNA, the CDR3 is TGTGCCAGCATCGCTTTGGGGGTTGACGAGACCCAGTACTTC. The rearrangement uses TRBV6-2 or TRBV6-3 and TRBJ2-5; D could derive from TRBD1 or TRBD2 (5 bases each). Germline V gene data show CDR1 as MNHEY and CDR2 as SVGEGT. V was shortened by 7 bases and J by 5 bases, with 17 bases between the two germline ends. The CDR3 runs to 14 residues.

V is TRBV20-1 and J is TRBJ2-7; 7 nucleotides agree with TRBD2. V lost 3 bases and J lost 6; bases outside the gene matches: 11. CDR3 length: 14 amino acids. Germline V lookup: CDR1 DFQATT, CDR2 SNEGSKA (reference sequence). Written as DNA, the CDR3 is TGCAGTGCTAGTTGGGGGGGAAGCCCCCTCGAGCAGTACTTC. Amino acids: CSASWGGSPLEQYF.

This clonotype has ten or more counts. The genes are TRBV6-6 and TRBJ1-5; D is unresolved. V gave up 2 bases and J gave up 3 bases, with 8 bases separating them. Germline V CDR1 and CDR2: MNHNY, SVGAGI (reference sequence). This CDR3 has 14 amino acids. The chain's CDR3 is CASSYGQYNQPQHF. Written as DNA, the CDR3 is TGTGCCAGCAGTTACGGGCAGTACAATCAGCCCCAGCATTTT.

Only a few counts were recorded for this clonotype. V is TRBV12-3 or TRBV12-4 and J is TRBJ2-3; weak D call: TRBD2 (6 bases). V dropped 5 bases and J dropped 1 base, with 34 bases sitting between them. The CDR3 is made up of 22 amino acids. The CDR3 sequence: CASSPPGGRVLPYRSRTDTQYF. CDR3 nucleotides: TGTGCCAGCAGTCCCCCCGGGGGAAGGGTCCTACCCTATAGATCTCGCACAGATACGCAGTATTTT.

This chain joins TRBV7-9 and TRBJ1-6; TRBD1 is a possible D gene (5 bases). The CDR3 covers 14 residues. Germline CDR1 and CDR2: SEHNR and FQNEAQ (reference sequence). Trimming shortened V by 0 bases and J by 9 bases, and 9 bases separated the two germline ends. Here the CDR3 DNA reads TGTGCCAGCAGCTTAGCTGGGGGGATTTCACCCCTCCACTTT. Residues: CASSLAGGISPLHF.

This clonotype was found many times. The chain employs TRBV27 and TRBJ1-4; TRBD1 matches 7 bases. The CDR3 has 15 amino acids. The germline V gene encodes CDR1 MNHEY and CDR2 SMNVEV (reference sequence). Germline trimming cut 6 bases from V and 2 bases from J; bases unmatched to any gene: 6. CDR3 nucleotide sequence: TGTGCCAGCAGATACACAGGGGAGACTAATGAAAAACTGTTTTTT. This encodes CASRYTGETNEKLFF.

This rearrangement joins TRBV5-4 to TRBJ2-1; possibly TRBD1 or TRBD2 for D (6 bases each). The CDR3 sequence is 15 residues long. From germline, CDR1 is SGHNT and CDR2 YYREEE (reference sequence). V was clipped by 3 bases and J by 8 bases, with 18 bases between them. Written as DNA, the CDR3 is TGTGCCAGCAGCTCGGATGCCAGGGGAGGAGATGAGCAGTTCTTC. This sequence encodes CASSSDARGGDEQFF.

Many counts were recorded for this clonotype. This chain connects TRBV7-9 to TRBJ1-1; D may be TRBD1 (5 bases). The germline V gene has CDR1 SEHNR and CDR2 FQNEAQ (reference sequence). CDR3 length: 12 amino acids. V lost 5 bases and J 6 bases, leaving 10 bases between the germline ends. In DNA form, the CDR3 reads TGTGCCAGCAGCCCAGGGTTTGCTGAAGCTTTCTTT. It specifies CASSPGFAEAFF.

This clonotype was detected ten times or more. This chain connects TRBV5-5 to TRBJ2-7; D possibly matches TRBD1 or TRBD2 (6 bases each). Germline V gives CDR1 SGHKS, CDR2 YYEKEE (reference sequence). V shed 4 bases and J shed 3 bases, with 14 bases lying between them. The CDR3 is 14 amino acids. The CDR3 region has the DNA TGTGCCAGCAGCCCGGTCGGGGGCTTCTACGAGCAGTACTTC. It translates to CASSPVGGFYEQYF. Combining the CDR3 with reference TRBV5-5 and TRBJ2-7 gives the whole variable domain DAGVTQSPTHLIKTRGQQVTLRCSPISGHKSVSWYQQVLGQGPQFIFQYYEKEERGRGNFPDRFSARQFPNYSSELNVNALLLGDSALYLCASSPVGGFYEQYFGPGTRLTVT.

This clonotype was seen a few times. The chain combines TRBV5-6 with TRBJ1-1, with D unclear. This CDR3 spans 14 amino acids. V was shortened by 2 bases and J by 6 bases, with 14 bases between the two germline ends. CDR1 and CDR2 (germline): SGHDT, YYEEEE. The CDR3 DNA reads as TGTGCCAGCAGCTTTGAACGGGGAATCTCTGAAGCTTTCTTT. Its protein product is CASSFERGISEAFF.

This clonotype was counted ten times or more. The chain combines TRBV2 with TRBJ2-1; D is perhaps TRBD1 (6 bases). Trimming removed 5 bases at V and 5 bases at J, with 10 bases between. Germline lookup yields CDR1 SNHLY and CDR2 FYNNEI. The CDR3 is made up of 13 amino acids. The CDR3 DNA reads as TGTGCCAGCAGTCCACAGGGAAACAATGAGCAGTTCTTC. It translates to CASSPQGNNEQFF.

This clonotype was picked up many times. The chain uses TRBV5-4 and TRBJ2-7; tentative D call: TRBD2 (5 bases). CDR3 size: 12 residues. Germline V gene sequence: CDR1 SGHNT, CDR2 YYREEE (reference sequence). Trimming pared 0 bases from V and 6 bases from J, leaving 7 bases between. CDR3 sequence reads: CASSLEAGEQYF. The CDR3 region has the DNA TGTGCCAGCAGCTTGGAGGCGGGCGAGCAGTACTTC.

Only a few counts were recorded for this clonotype. CDR3 coding DNA: TGCGCCAGCAGCTTCACAGGCGACTACGAGCAGTACTTC. It codes for CASSFTGDYEQYF. V and J are TRBV5-1 and TRBJ2-7, with a possible D match to TRBD1 (5 bases). Per germline, CDR1 SGHRS and CDR2 YFSETQ. V lost 2 bases to trimming and J lost 3 bases, with 9 bases between them. The CDR3 is made up of 13 amino acids.

This clonotype was seen many times. V usage is TRBV11-2 and J usage is TRBJ2-2, with D unclear. Between the trimmed V and J ends, which lost 5 bases and 4 bases, there was a span of 11 bases. In germline, CDR1 is SGHAT, CDR2 FQNNGV. The CDR3 totals 14 residues. The CDR3 protein is CASSPSSLTGELFF. The CDR3 bases are TGTGCCAGCAGCCCAAGCAGCCTCACCGGGGAGCTGTTTTTT.

This clonotype came up many times. V and J are TRBV14 and TRBJ2-3; D is unresolved. Germline values: CDR1 SGHDN, CDR2 FVKESK. The CDR3 has 14 amino acids. V lost 4 bases and J lost 1, with 9 bases in between. The CDR3 reads CASSRRRGTDTQYF. For the CDR3, the DNA is TGTGCCAGCAGCCGTCGTCGGGGCACAGATACGCAGTATTTT.

Many counts were recorded for this clonotype. The V and J genes are TRBV29-1 and TRBJ2-3; 7 nucleotides match TRBD2. V shed 3 bases, J shed 0 bases, and the junction held 12 bases outside the gene matches. Germline V lookup: CDR1 SQVTM, CDR2 ANQGSEA. The CDR3 has 17 amino acids. In DNA form, the CDR3 reads TGCAGCGTTGATGGGGGGGTATCACTAGCGAGCACAGATACGCAGTATTTT. As protein: CSVDGGVSLASTDTQYF.

This clonotype is medium-sized (0.01 to 0.1%) by share. The chain joins TRBV6-6 to TRBJ2-3; 7 bases are shared with TRBD1. Trimming removed 4 bases from V and 8 bases from J; junction bases left unmatched: 3. This CDR3 comprises 12 residues. The germline gives CDR1 MNHNY, CDR2 SVGAGI (reference sequence). The CDR3 loop reads CASSLQGSTQYF. CDR3 nucleotide sequence: TGTGCCAGCAGTTTACAGGGGAGTACGCAGTATTTT.

This clonotype was seen a few times. The rearrangement joins TRBV6-2 or TRBV6-3 to TRBJ2-1, with TRBD1 identical over 10 bases. Trimming removed 7 bases from V and 2 bases from J; junction bases left unmatched: 11. The V gene's germline CDR1 is MNHEY and CDR2 SVGEGT. The CDR3 loop spans 17 amino acids. CDR3 DNA: TGTGCCAGCAATCCGGGACAGGGGATCATTACCTACAATGAGCAGTTCTTC. Amino acid sequence: CASNPGQGIITYNEQFF.

This clonotype appeared many times. This chain uses TRBV29-1 with TRBJ2-1; no definite D call. The germline V gene has CDR1 SQVTM and CDR2 ANQGSEA. The CDR3 has 14 residues. V lost 3 bases to trimming and J lost 2 bases, with 11 bases between them. Here the CDR3 DNA reads TGCAGCGTTGATGGGCAGGTCGCCTACAATGAGCAGTTCTTC. It is translated as CSVDGQVAYNEQFF.

There are many counts of this clonotype. The chain uses TRBV7-8 and TRBJ2-2; D possibly corresponds to TRBD2 (5 bases). This CDR3 has 16 amino acids. V was cut by 5 bases and J by 6 bases, with 19 bases left in between. CDR1 SGHVS and CDR2 FQNEAQ come from the germline V gene. For the CDR3, the DNA is TGTGCCAGCAGCCTCCGGACTCGAAATAACCCCGGGGAGCTGTTTTTT. Its translation: CASSLRTRNNPGELFF. The full variable domain, completed using reference TRBV7-8 and TRBJ2-2, is GAGVSQSPRYKVAKRGQDVALRCDPISGHVSLFWYQQALGQGPEFLTYFQNEAQLDKSGLPSDRFFAERPEGSVSTLKIQRTQQEDSAVYLCASSLRTRNNPGELFFGEGSRLTVL.

This chain joins TRBV7-9 and TRBJ1-1; TRBD1 matches at 8 bases. Trimming removed 5 bases from V and 5 bases from J; junction bases left unmatched: 7. The CDR3 length is 14 residues. CDR1 SEHNR and CDR2 FQNEAQ come from the germline V gene (reference sequence). Here the CDR3 DNA reads TGTGCCAGCAGCCCGACAGGGGTAAGAACTGAAGCTTTCTTT. It translates to CASSPTGVRTEAFF.

The chain uses TRBV5-4 and TRBJ1-1, with D tentatively TRBD1 (5 bases). CDR1 SGHNT and CDR2 YYREEE come from the germline V gene (reference sequence). V was trimmed by 5 bases and J by 2 bases, leaving 13 bases between them. The CDR3 totals 14 residues. The CDR3 DNA follows: TGTGCCAGCAGTTCTCCGGGACTCAACACTGAAGCTTTCTTT. It codes for CASSSPGLNTEAFF.